These 9 T cell receptor beta chains share one sample of origin, sequenced in a study of cytomegalovirus exposure and HLA in healthy donors. Clones were read by immunoSEQ multiplex PCR, and TCRdb kept only the in-frame ones, dropping some. The sample includes about 190,000 clones, more than 70% of them seen just once. Sequenced input: PBMCs. The receptors stem from a woman between 18 and 29 years old in good health and CMV-seronegative.

This rearrangement joins TRBV10-3 to TRBJ1-1, with D unresolved. The V end lost 2 bases, the J end lost 4 bases, and 5 bases lay between the germline ends. Germline loops: CDR1 ENHRY, CDR2 SYGVKD. The CDR3 contains 12 residues. The CDR3 region is CAISERGTEAFF. The CDR3 DNA sequence: TGTGCCATCAGTGAGCGGGGCACTGAAGCTTTCTTT.

The chain recombines TRBV30 with TRBJ1-2, with D perhaps TRBD1 (5 bases). The CDR3 contains 12 residues. V lost 0 bases and J 7 bases, leaving 9 bases between the germline ends. The germline CDR1 and CDR2 sequences are GTSNPN and SVGIG (reference sequence). CDR3 in DNA: TGTGCCTGGAGTGTGGGGGGGACTGGCTACACCTTC. Translated, it gives CAWSVGGTGYTF.

This chain joins TRBV29-1 and TRBJ2-7; 12 bases are shared with TRBD2. V shed 4 bases and J 6 bases; nucleotides not matched to a gene: 4. The CDR3 contains 13 residues. The germline gives CDR1 SQVTM, CDR2 ANQGSEA. CDR3 region: CSVGGLAGPEQYF. DNA of the CDR3: TGCAGCGTTGGGGGACTAGCGGGCCCCGAGCAGTACTTC.

The chain has TRBV27 and TRBJ2-5; TRBD2 agrees at 12 bases. This CDR3 is 16 amino acids long. Germline CDR1 is MNHEY and CDR2 is SMNVEV (reference sequence). Trimming cost V 4 bases and J 5 bases; bases outside gene matches: 8. The CDR3 DNA sequence: TGTGCCAGCAGTTCAAGACTAGCGGGAGTGGGGGAGACCCAGTACTTC. Amino acids: CASSSRLAGVGETQYF.

This clone was observed once. The rearrangement joins TRBV30 to TRBJ1-1, with D possibly being TRBD1 (5 bases). Trimming removed 1 base at V and 3 bases at J, with 21 bases between. The CDR3 is 17 residues long. CDR1 and CDR2 from the germline V gene are GTSNPN and SVGIG (reference sequence). The CDR3 sequence is CAWSGRGGVRCDTEAFF. For the CDR3, the DNA is TGTGCCTGGAGTGGCCGGGGGGGGGTTCGTTGTGACACTGAAGCTTTCTTT.

The CDR3 region has the DNA TGTGCCAGCAGCCCTGTAGCGGGGGGAGCTAGCACAGATACGCAGTATTTT. Amino acid sequence: CASSPVAGGASTDTQYF. This chain connects TRBV7-6 to TRBJ2-3, with 10 bases identical to TRBD2. V lost 5 bases and J lost 0; bases outside the gene matches: 8. CDR1 SGHVS and CDR2 FNYEAQ come from the germline V gene. The length of the CDR3 is 17 residues.

The chain carries TRBV19 and TRBJ1-5; 8 bases align to TRBD1. This CDR3 has 16 residues. CDR1 LNHDA and CDR2 SQIVND come from the germline V gene (reference sequence). With 8 bases clipped from V and 6 bases from J, the junction kept 15 bases outside the gene matches. The CDR3 loop is CASVITWDRLSQPQHF. CDR3 sequence (DNA): TGTGCCAGTGTTATCACCTGGGACAGGTTGAGTCAGCCCCAGCATTTT.

This clone has just a few counts. The chain employs TRBV7-9 and TRBJ2-7; 9 bases align to TRBD1. The CDR3 runs 14 residues. The germline V gene encodes CDR1 SEHNR and CDR2 FQNEAQ (reference sequence). Trimming took 4 bases from V and 5 from J; bases not matched to a gene: 6. Here the CDR3 reads CASSWGTGLNEQYF. CDR3 nucleotide sequence: TGTGCCAGCAGCTGGGGGACAGGGCTCAACGAGCAGTACTTC.

The chain links TRBV5-1 to TRBJ1-1, with 7 bases identical to TRBD1. The CDR3 is 15 residues long. Germline lookup yields CDR1 SGHRS and CDR2 YFSETQ. Unmatched junction bases numbered 6, after V lost 3 bases and J lost 1 base. This CDR3 reads CASSSWTGTNTEAFF. In nucleotides, the CDR3 is TGCGCCAGCAGCTCCTGGACAGGAACGAACACTGAAGCTTTCTTT.